The 28 T cell receptor beta chains below all came from one sample that was sequenced in a study of control samples from healthy donors and cancer patients. Clones were read by immunoSEQ multiplex PCR, and TCRdb kept only the in-frame ones, dropping some. The sample contains some 76,000 clones, 89% of which appear only once. Input material: PBMCs. The source is a woman aged 50 to 60 with colorectal cancer.

The chain has TRBV30 and TRBJ1-1; 8 bases align to TRBD1. The CDR3 has 14 amino acids. The germline CDR1 and CDR2 sequences are GTSNPN and SVGIG (reference sequence). With 2 bases clipped from V and 10 bases from J, the junction kept 12 bases outside the gene matches. The CDR3 DNA is TGTGCCTGGAGTACCCAGACAGGGGTAGAAGGAGCTTTCTTT. This translates into CAWSTQTGVEGAFF.

The CDR3 DNA is TGTGCCAGCAGTTCCACGGGATCCTATAATTCACCCCTCCACTTT. Translating gives CASSSTGSYNSPLHF. This sequence joins TRBV6-5 and TRBJ1-6; D unclear. V shed 4 bases and J shed 1 base, with 8 bases lying between them. This CDR3 is 15 amino acids long. Germline loops: CDR1 MNHEY, CDR2 SVGAGI.

The rearrangement uses TRBV12-5 and TRBJ1-6; D ambiguous. V gave up 6 bases and J gave up 7 bases, with 10 bases separating them. Germline V gene sequence: CDR1 LGHNT, CDR2 FRNRAP. This CDR3 contains 13 residues. The CDR3 here is CASGVDGNSPLHF. The CDR3 nucleotides are TGTGCTAGTGGGGTCGACGGAAATTCACCCCTCCACTTT.

The chain has TRBV12-3 or TRBV12-4 and TRBJ1-3; 7 bases map to TRBD1. The trim removed 6 bases at V and 2 bases at J, leaving 1 base unmatched. There are 13 residues in the CDR3. CDR3 sequence reads: CASRTGTGNTIYF. In nucleotides, the CDR3 is TGTGCCAGCAGGACAGGGACTGGAAACACCATATATTTT.

Remarks on this clone: The sample carries other DNA sequences with the same CDR3. The chain recombines TRBV5-1 with TRBJ2-1; 14 nucleotides align to TRBD2. The germline gives CDR1 SGHRS, CDR2 YFSETQ. The CDR3 has 16 residues. The V and J ends lost 0 bases and 4 bases, in that order; junction bases with no gene match: 0. This chain's CDR3 is CASSLGLAGGYNEQFF. As DNA, the CDR3 is TGCGCCAGCAGCTTGGGACTAGCGGGGGGGTACAATGAGCAGTTCTTC.

This chain connects TRBV6-1 to TRBJ2-6; D might be TRBD1 (6 bases). Trimming took 4 bases from V and 0 from J, leaving 19 bases between them. Germline V gene lookup returns CDR1 MNHNS and CDR2 SASEGT. CDR3 length: 19 amino acids. The CDR3 protein is CASSGSTGRSFSGANVLTF. In DNA, the CDR3 is TGTGCCAGCAGTGGTAGTACAGGGCGAAGTTTCTCTGGGGCCAACGTCCTGACTTTC.

The chain links TRBV24-1 to TRBJ2-3, with no clear D. The ends were cut back, 3 bases at V and 2 bases at J, with 11 bases in the middle. This CDR3 has 15 residues. Germline-derived CDR1 and CDR2 are KGHDR and SFDVKD. CDR3 nucleotide sequence: TGTGCCACCAGTGATCCTCTTCGGGCCACAGATACGCAGTATTTT. Translated: CATSDPLRATDTQYF.

The rearrangement uses TRBV5-1 and TRBJ2-5; 7 bases agree with TRBD1. The CDR3 loop spans 16 amino acids. The V gene end was trimmed by 0 bases and the J gene end by 5 bases; junction bases not matched to a gene: 10. From germline, CDR1 is SGHRS and CDR2 YFSETQ. In nucleotides, the CDR3 is TGCGCCAGCAGCTTGGGACCCACAGGGGCTTCGGAGACCCAGTACTTC. Translating it yields CASSLGPTGASETQYF.

The chain is built from TRBV5-8 and TRBJ2-5; D might be TRBD1 (6 bases). The V and J ends lost 4 bases and 5 bases respectively, with 15 bases between them. The CDR3 has 14 amino acids. The germline gives CDR1 SGHTS, CDR2 YDEGEE. CDR3 sequence (DNA): TGTGCCAGCAGCGAGGACAGTTTGGTGGAGACCCAGTACTTC. Translated: CASSEDSLVETQYF.

The chain links TRBV15 to TRBJ1-1; TRBD1 is a possible D gene (5 bases). The CDR3 covers 16 residues. V was clipped by 0 bases and J by 2 bases, with 13 bases between them. The germline gives CDR1 LNHNV, CDR2 YYDKDF (reference sequence). The CDR3 loop is CATSRDSAGPNTEAFF. The CDR3 coding sequence is TGTGCCACCAGCAGAGATAGCGCAGGGCCAAACACTGAAGCTTTCTTT. The whole variable domain, filled in from reference TRBV15 and TRBJ1-1, reads DAMVIQNPRYQVTQFGKPVTLSCSQTLNHNVMYWYQQKSSQAPKLLFHYYDKDFNNEADTPDNFQSRRPNTSFCFLDIRSPGLGDTAMYLCATSRDSAGPNTEAFFGQGTRLTVV.

The V and J genes are TRBV10-3 and TRBJ2-6; tentative D call: TRBD1 (6 bases). Germline V gene lookup returns CDR1 ENHRY and CDR2 SYGVKD. The germline V and J ends were trimmed by 5 bases and 8 bases, with 16 bases remaining between them. The CDR3 covers 15 residues. Written as DNA, the CDR3 is TGTGCCATCAGTCCGCGACAGGATAGGACCAACGTCCTGACTTTC. Translated, it gives CAISPRQDRTNVLTF.

The gene calls are TRBV12-3 or TRBV12-4 and TRBJ2-3; D unresolved. V lost 1 base, J lost 5 bases, and 1 base lay in between. This CDR3 contains 11 residues. Written as DNA, the CDR3 is TGTGCCAGCAGTTTAGGAGATACGCAGTATTTT. It translates to CASSLGDTQYF.

CDR3 residues: CASSGPLYTGELFF. The CDR3, as DNA: TGTGCCAGCTCGGGTCCCCTCTACACCGGGGAGCTGTTTTTT. The chain combines TRBV5-5 with TRBJ2-2; no firm D call. V shed 7 bases and J shed 3 bases, with 13 bases lying between them. Germline CDR1 reads SGHKS; CDR2 reads YYEKEE (reference sequence). The CDR3 contains 14 residues.

The rearrangement links TRBV28 to TRBJ1-1; D call uncertain. Germline V gives CDR1 MDHEN, CDR2 SYDVKM. Trimming removed 5 bases from V and 0 bases from J, with 7 bases in between. CDR3 length equals 13 residues. The CDR3 nucleotides read TGTGCCAGCAGTCCGAATATGAACACTGAAGCTTTCTTT. Protein: CASSPNMNTEAFF.

This rearrangement joins TRBV30 to TRBJ1-2; D gene ambiguous. Trimming took off 0 bases at V and 8 bases at J, with 25 bases between the two ends. Per germline, CDR1 GTSNPN and CDR2 SVGIG (reference sequence). The length of the CDR3 is 17 residues. In DNA form, the CDR3 reads TGTGCCTGGAGTGTACCTGGATTCAAGGGCCTTCTGAACGGCTACACCTTC. Protein sequence: CAWSVPGFKGLLNGYTF.

The V call is TRBV5-1, the J call TRBJ2-1, with 8 nucleotides matching TRBD1. Trimming at V came to 0 bases and at J to 10 bases, leaving 9 bases not matched to a gene. The CDR3 is 15 amino acids. Germline V gene data show CDR1 as SGHRS and CDR2 as YFSETQ. The CDR3 DNA is TGCGCCAGCAGCTTGGGCAGGGGGCGCCTAGGGGAGCAGTTCTTC. It specifies CASSLGRGRLGEQFF.

The rearrangement uses TRBV3-1 (or the pseudogene TRBV3-2) and TRBJ2-2; D gene uncertain. The ends were cut back, 4 bases at V and 2 bases at J, with 14 bases in the middle. This CDR3 has 16 amino acids. The germline CDR1 and CDR2 sequences are LGHDT and YNNKEL (reference sequence). CDR3 DNA: TGTGCCAGCAGCCTCCTACCAGGAATCAACACCGGGGAGCTGTTTTTT. It translates to CASSLLPGINTGELFF.

This clone came up once. The genes are TRBV6-2 or TRBV6-3 and TRBJ2-3; possible D gene TRBD2, 7 bases. Between the trimmed V and J ends, which lost 0 bases and 6 bases, there was a span of 22 bases. In germline, CDR1 is MNHEY, CDR2 SVGEGT. The CDR3 is 18 residues long. CDR3 residues: CASSYSIVAGAFGDTQYF. DNA for the CDR3: TGTGCCAGCAGTTACTCGATCGTGGCGGGGGCCTTTGGGGATACGCAGTATTTT.

The chain couples TRBV5-6 to TRBJ1-1, with TRBD1 identical over 9 bases. This CDR3 is built from 19 residues. Germline V gene lookup returns CDR1 SGHDT and CDR2 YYEEEE. After removal of 4 bases from V and 0 bases from J, the junction contained 16 bases not matched to a gene. Written as DNA, the CDR3 is TGTGCCAGCAGCCCGGGAGGTATACGGGACAGGGTAATGAACACTGAAGCTTTCTTT. Protein: CASSPGGIRDRVMNTEAFF.

This chain links TRBV7-2 with TRBJ1-2, with unresolved D. The CDR3 is 14 residues long. Germline lookup yields CDR1 SGHTA and CDR2 FQGNSA. Trimming took 0 bases from V and 7 from J, leaving 12 bases between them. CDR3: CASSLARGHSGYTF. In nucleotides, the CDR3 is TGTGCCAGCAGCTTAGCGCGGGGTCATAGTGGCTACACCTTC.

The rearrangement links TRBV12-3 or TRBV12-4 to TRBJ1-1; D perhaps matches TRBD1 (5 bases). The CDR3 loop spans 12 amino acids. With 5 bases removed from V and 9 bases from J, the gap between germline ends came to 13 bases. CDR3 protein: CASSRRDSQAFF. The DNA for the CDR3 is TGTGCCAGCAGTCGCCGGGACTCCCAAGCTTTCTTT.

This sequence joins TRBV5-5 and TRBJ2-3; D unclear. The CDR3 sequence is 14 residues long. Trimming removed 4 bases at V and 5 bases at J, with 14 bases between. CDR1 is SGHKS, CDR2 YYEKEE, per germline (reference sequence). The CDR3: CASSRGDFGDTQYF. The DNA for the CDR3 is TGTGCCAGCAGCAGAGGTGATTTTGGAGATACGCAGTATTTT.

This clone showed up just once. The chain combines TRBV6-1 with TRBJ2-7, with D possibly being TRBD1 (5 bases). Trimming shortened V by 0 bases and J by 3 bases, and 12 bases separated the two germline ends. Germline loops: CDR1 MNHNS, CDR2 SASEGT. The CDR3 loop spans 15 amino acids. The CDR3 region is CASSEAPGSVYEQYV. CDR3 bases: TGTGCCAGCAGTGAAGCGCCAGGGTCGGTCTACGAGCAGTACGTC.

This chain connects TRBV18 to TRBJ1-3, with D uncertain. The CDR3 length is 16 residues. In germline, CDR1 is KGHSH, CDR2 LQKENI. The germline V and J ends were trimmed by 3 bases and 0 bases, with 12 bases remaining between them. CDR3 sequence (DNA): TGTGCCAGCTCACCGCCGTTACGGCTCTCTGGAAACACCATATATTTT. Its protein is CASSPPLRLSGNTIYF.

The J gene is TRBJ1-1, the V gene TRBV7-8; D is unclear. Germline V gene sequence: CDR1 SGHVS, CDR2 FQNEAQ. The CDR3 extends over 12 amino acids. Trimming pared 5 bases from V and 4 bases from J, leaving 8 bases between. The CDR3 coding sequence is TGTGCCAGCAGCCCCATACGCACTGAAGCTTTCTTT. Translation: CASSPIRTEAFF. The whole variable domain, filled in from reference TRBV7-8 and TRBJ1-1, reads GAGVSQSPRYKVAKRGQDVALRCDPISGHVSLFWYQQALGQGPEFLTYFQNEAQLDKSGLPSDRFFAERPEGSVSTLKIQRTQQEDSAVYLCASSPIRTEAFFGQGTRLTVV.

This clone has only a few counts. The CDR3 loop reads CASSQSLLDRGAKNIQYF. CDR3 in DNA: TGCGCCAGCAGTCAATCCCTCCTGGACAGGGGAGCCAAAAACATTCAGTACTTC. The chain links TRBV23-1 to TRBJ2-4, with TRBD1 matching 9 bases. TRBV23-1 is annotated as an ORF whose role is uncertain. V was pared by 0 bases and J by 0 bases, with 6 bases of the junction left unmatched. The length of the CDR3 is 18 residues.

The chain employs TRBV15 and TRBJ2-7; no definite D call. The CDR3 totals 14 residues. V shed 0 bases and J shed 3 bases, with 9 bases lying between them. Per germline, CDR1 LNHNV and CDR2 YYDKDF (reference sequence). The CDR3 DNA follows: TGTGCCACCAGCAGAGATGGTAGTGGCTACGAGCAGTACGTC. This gives the protein CATSRDGSGYEQYV.

The V call is TRBV18, the J call TRBJ2-5, with D maybe TRBD2 (6 bases). The V gene's germline CDR1 is KGHSH and CDR2 LQKENI. V was shortened by 1 base and J by 5 bases, with 8 bases between the two germline ends. This CDR3 region has 13 residues. The CDR3 sequence: CASSPQGLETQYF. The CDR3 coding sequence is TGTGCCAGCTCACCACAGGGACTGGAGACCCAGTACTTC.